One and the same sample provided the 8 T cell receptor beta chains below, sequenced in a study of T cell clonality in common variable immunodeficiency. These receptors lack a known antigen. This table comes from immunoSEQ multiplex PCR, and its TCRdb copy is limited to in-frame clones, with some not included. Listed for the sample are 30,000 to 40,000 clones, none seen a single time. Whole-study results and caveats: Fewer deletions and N-nucleotide insertions were reportedly seen in common variable immunodeficiency TCR beta sequences.

The sample comprised peripheral blood mononuclear cells. All receptors derive from a human donor with common variable immunodeficiency.

This clone has only a few counts. The CDR3 reads CASSLGLAGASQYF. Incomplete CDR3 DNA: TGTGCCAGCAGCTTAGGACTAGCGGGGGCCTCG. The rearrangement joins TRBV11-1 to TRBJ2-3; 12 nucleotides line up with TRBD2. The sequenced fragment ends 3 residues before the CDR3 boundary, so the rest is inferred from the germline J gene. CDR3 length: 14 amino acids. From germline, CDR1 is SGHAT and CDR2 FQDESV (reference sequence).

This clone was observed many times. Read data end 3 residues before the CDR3 end; the end is taken from the germline J gene. This chain joins TRBV2 and TRBJ1-1; TRBD1 might be the D (6 bases). CDR1 is SNHLY, CDR2 FYNNEI, per germline. CDR3 length: 15 residues. Between the trimmed V and J ends, which lost 6 bases and 4 bases, there was a span of 18 bases. The CDR3 here is CASRGGGITGTEAFF. The DNA read from the CDR3 is TGTGCCAGCAGAGGGGGGGGCATAACAGGCACTGAA.

CDR3 bases read: TGCAGTGCTAGTGGGGGGGCCGATGGCAATCAGCCC. This encodes CSASGGADGNQP. The full CDR3 protein reads CSASGGADGNQPQHF. The rearrangement uses TRBV20-1 and TRBJ1-5; TRBD1 might be the D (6 bases). Sequencing ends 3 residues short of the CDR3 end; the germline J gene provides the rest. Germline values: CDR1 DFQATT, CDR2 SNEGSKA (reference sequence). The V end lost 3 bases, the J end lost 2 bases, and 14 bases lay between the germline ends. The CDR3 is 15 amino acids.

This clone occurred a few times. The CDR3 is cut off 3 residues early in the read; its end comes from the germline J gene. The J gene is TRBJ1-2, the V gene TRBV19, with TRBD1 matching 10 bases. V was pared by 3 bases and J by 3 bases, with 1 base of the junction left unmatched. The CDR3 contains 14 residues. Germline assignment: CDR1 LNHDA and CDR2 SQIVND (reference sequence). CDR3 bases read: TGTGCCAGTAGTATCGGGACAGGGGACTATGGC. It yields the protein CASSIGTGDYG. The complete CDR3 protein is CASSIGTGDYGYTF.

This clone occurred a few times. CDR3 DNA, as far as it was read: TGTGCCTGGAAGACCCCCTCCCCGGCAGGGGAAGCCTACGAG. Its translation: CAWKTPSPAGEAYE. The CDR3 in its entirety is CAWKTPSPAGEAYEQYF. This chain joins TRBV30 and TRBJ2-7; D may be TRBD1 (6 bases). The observed sequence ends 3 residues before the CDR3 terminus, with the missing tail filled in from the germline J gene. Per germline, CDR1 GTSNPN and CDR2 SVGIG (reference sequence). V lost 4 bases to trimming and J lost 2 bases, with 24 bases between them. This CDR3 contains 17 residues.

This clone was observed at least ten times. The read falls 3 residues short of the CDR3 end, and the missing part is taken from the germline J gene. The chain recombines TRBV29-1 with TRBJ1-2; D is perhaps TRBD1 (6 bases). The V end lost 6 bases, the J end lost 7 bases, and 24 bases lay between the germline ends. Germline CDR1 SQVTM, CDR2 ANQGSEA. The CDR3 length is 15 residues. The sequenced CDR3 bases are TGCAGCGTCCCCTGGAACCTGGAACAGGGTGTTGGC. Translation gives CSVPWNLEQGVG. The full CDR3 sequence reads CSVPWNLEQGVGYTF.

About this clone: With the read ending 3 residues before the CDR3 end, the germline J gene is used to fill in that end. At the DNA level, this CDR3 is encoded by other sequences in the same sample as well. The chain combines TRBV30 with TRBJ2-3; no reliable D call. Trimming shortened V by 0 bases and J by 6 bases, and 4 bases separated the two germline ends. Per the germline V gene, CDR1 is GTSNPN and CDR2 is SVGIG (reference sequence). This CDR3 has 11 amino acids. The DNA read from the CDR3 is TGTGCCTGGAGTGTACTGGATACG. It translates to CAWSVLDT. The full CDR3 protein reads CAWSVLDTQYF.

This clone was seen repeatedly, ten times or more. The CDR3 extends 3 residues past the end of the read, so its final part is completed from the germline J gene. The chain carries TRBV13 and TRBJ2-3; the D gene is possibly TRBD2 (6 bases). Trimming stripped 4 bases from V and 1 base from J, with 6 bases between. This CDR3 contains 13 residues. The germline gives CDR1 PRHDT, CDR2 FYEKMQ (reference sequence). CDR3 DNA, as far as it was read: TGTGCCAGCAGCTCGGGGGGCACAGATACG. Encoded protein: CASSSGGTDT. The whole CDR3 protein reads CASSSGGTDTQYF.